This T cell receptor beta chain appears in the sequencing data of a study of T cell responses to AZD1222 COVID-19 vaccine. Study findings and constraints: Baseline testing showed seropositivity in only a handful of AZD1222 recipients.

Note on this clone: Its antigen is not identified.

V lost 1 base and J lost 1, with 10 bases in between. This CDR3 is 15 amino acids long. In germline, CDR1 is SGHNT, CDR2 YENEEA. The protocol was immunoSEQ multiplex PCR, while the TCRdb copy is restricted to in-frame clones and leaves out a portion. The table has approximately 50,000 clones, 88% seen once; the top ten hold roughly 14%. This specimen consisted of peripheral blood, obtained on day 0 of AZD1222 vaccination. The source of this sequence is an adult in good health. The V gene is TRBV11-3, the J gene TRBJ2-5; no definite D call. The CDR3 region has the DNA TGTGCCAGCAGCTTAGGGCTGCGGAGCCAAGAGACCCAGTACTTC. This codes for CASSLGLRSQETQYF.